The T cell receptor (beta chain) under discussion was sequenced for a study of Ad26.COV2.S vaccination and SARS-CoV-2 variants. About the research overall: Donor participated within the Ad26.COV2.S arm of the COV1001 trial. Intramuscular Ad26.COV2.S doses were given once or twice, 56 days apart. Findings and limits, study-wide: Using TCR breadth and depth analyses may have led to underestimated total T cell responses.

As to this clone: What it recognizes is unknown.

V lost 8 bases and J 5 bases, leaving 18 bases between the germline ends. Germline values: CDR1 SNHLY, CDR2 FYNNEI. This CDR3 has 15 amino acids. Sequenced by immunoSEQ multiplex PCR; TCRdb stores in-frame clones only, minus some. The profile shows hundreds of thousands of clones, around 90% of them singletons. The treatment was: around 19 received Ad26.COV2.S at low or high dose, single or two shots; 5 received placebo; per-sample allocation not given. All samples were drawn on day 63, counting from the first vaccine or placebo injection. Expressing Wuhan-strain SARS-CoV-2 spike, an Ad26 vector served as the vaccine.

The chain uses TRBV2 and TRBJ2-2; tentatively, D is TRBD1 or TRBD2 (5 bases each). The sample was peripheral blood, taken in a trial of Ad26.COV2.S vaccine versus placebo. This clonotype was obtained from a person aged 18 to 59 who received the Ad26.COV2.S COVID-19 vaccine or a placebo. CDR3 sequence: CASERGMGVTGELFF. For the CDR3, the DNA is TGTGCCAGCGAACGGGGAATGGGGGTTACCGGGGAGCTGTTTTTT.